This TCR beta chain stems from a study of a mutant IDH1 vaccine in newly diagnosed glioma. V shed 5 bases, J shed 3 bases, and the junction held 5 bases outside the gene matches. The CDR3 is 16 amino acids. Germline CDR1 SNHLY, CDR2 FYNNEI. Regarding time point: week 5, during vaccination. Topical imiquimod accompanied each vaccine dose, which consisted of 300 ug of mutant IDH1 20-mer peptide. In regard to this clone: The antigen is undetermined.

Here immunoSEQ multiplex PCR was the method, and the copy in TCRdb shows in-frame clones only, minus some. The sample gives under 95,000 clones, around 90% of which show up once; approximately 0.6% is in the top ten. This sequence was found in a woman aged 45-60 years with glioma. V usage is TRBV2 and J usage is TRBJ2-3; 13 bases fit TRBD2. The sample consisted of PBMCs, taken from a glioma patient whose treatment included an IDH1 peptide vaccine. This CDR3 is CASSRPGLAGTDTQYF. In DNA form, the CDR3 reads TGTGCCAGCAGTCGGCCGGGACTAGCGGGAACAGATACGCAGTATTTT.